The sequence of this T cell receptor beta chain was determined in a study of blood T cell repertoires in COVID-19. Looking at the study overall: Sites across the United States, Italy and Spain contributed samples from acute and convalescent COVID-19.

In the authors' workflow: Counts of nucleated cells, estimated from reference gene primer amplification, were obtained. Some clones are missing from TCRdb's copy, which holds only in-frame ones; the method was immunoSEQ multiplex PCR. That table is the source of V, J and clone size, and D and trimming were worked out from the DNA. Of 60,000 to 75,000 clones in the sample, 85% to 90% were seen once. This clone was recorded a few times. Losses at the gene ends were 8 bases for V and 9 bases for J; bases not matched to a gene: 16. This CDR3 has 15 residues. Germline CDR1 and CDR2: LNHDA and SQIVND (reference sequence).

The TCR comes from a man in his fifties with active COVID-19. The sample consisted of peripheral blood. The V gene is TRBV19, the J gene TRBJ2-1, with 7 nucleotides matching TRBD2. Written as DNA, the CDR3 is TGTGCCAGTGGGGCGAGTGGTTTGGGGAGGGGTGAGCAGTTCTTC. The encoded protein is CASGASGLGRGEQFF.